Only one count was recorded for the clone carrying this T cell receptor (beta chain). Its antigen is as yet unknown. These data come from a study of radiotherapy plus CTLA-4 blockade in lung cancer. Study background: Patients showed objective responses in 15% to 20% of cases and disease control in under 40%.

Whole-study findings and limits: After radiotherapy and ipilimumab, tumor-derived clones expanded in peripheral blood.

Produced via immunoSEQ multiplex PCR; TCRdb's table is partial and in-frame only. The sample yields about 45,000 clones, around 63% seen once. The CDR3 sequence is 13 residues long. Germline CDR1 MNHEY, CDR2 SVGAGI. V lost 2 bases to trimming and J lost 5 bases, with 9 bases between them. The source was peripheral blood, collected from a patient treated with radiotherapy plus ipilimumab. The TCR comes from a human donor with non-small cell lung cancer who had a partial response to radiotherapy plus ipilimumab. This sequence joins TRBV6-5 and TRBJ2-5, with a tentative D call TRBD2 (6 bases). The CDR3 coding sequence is TGTGCCAGCAGTTACCGGGGGTTCGAGACCCAGTACTTC. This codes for CASSYRGFETQYF.